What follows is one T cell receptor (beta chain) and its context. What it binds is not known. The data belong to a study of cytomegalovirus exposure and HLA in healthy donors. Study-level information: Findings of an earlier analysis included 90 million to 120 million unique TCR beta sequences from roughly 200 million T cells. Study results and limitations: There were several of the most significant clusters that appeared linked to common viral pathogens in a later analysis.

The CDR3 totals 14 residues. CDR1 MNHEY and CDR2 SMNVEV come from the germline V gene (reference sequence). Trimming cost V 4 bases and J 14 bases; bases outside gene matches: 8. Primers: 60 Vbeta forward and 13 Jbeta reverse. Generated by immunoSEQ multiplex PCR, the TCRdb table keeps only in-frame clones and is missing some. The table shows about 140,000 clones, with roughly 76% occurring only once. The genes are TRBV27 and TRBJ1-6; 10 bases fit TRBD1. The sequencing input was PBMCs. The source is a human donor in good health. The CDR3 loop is CASSSGQGLKTLHF. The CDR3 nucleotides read TGTGCCAGCAGTTCGGGACAGGGGCTGAAGACCCTCCACTTT.